The 19 T cell receptor beta chains listed next were all sequenced from one sample in a study of T cells in Graves' hyperthyroidism and ophthalmopathy. There were TCR beta CDR3 regions amplified from RNA transcripts. A first-round RT-PCR of the TCR CDR3 used the HTBI primer set. TCRdb re-derived calls from the multiplex PCR reads in MiXCR, one entry per CDR3 protein. The table shows approximately 720,000 distinct CDR3 sequences, with under 20% occurring only once. The sequencing sample was made of blood. These receptors all come from a woman aged 45-65 years with Graves' hyperthyroidism that later progressed to Graves' ophthalmopathy.

Ten or more counts support this clonotype. The chain combines TRBV27 with TRBJ2-5; 7 positions agree with TRBD1. J was trimmed by 2 bases and V by 0 bases; bases with no gene match: 6. Germline CDR1 and CDR2: MNHEY and SMNVEV (reference sequence). The CDR3 runs to 16 residues. The CDR3 DNA is TGTGCCAGCAGTTTATCGTTCAGGGGGATTCAAGAGACCCAGTACTTC. Amino acid sequence: CASSLSFRGIQETQYF.

The DNA for the CDR3 is TGCGCCAGCAGTCCCCGACAGGGGGGATCCTACGAGCAGTACTTC. Its protein product is CASSPRQGGSYEQYF. The chain joins TRBV10-1 to TRBJ2-7, with 9 bases aligning to TRBD1. The trim removed 5 bases at V and 1 base at J, leaving 6 bases unmatched. Germline CDR1 is WNHNN and CDR2 is SYGVQD (reference sequence). The CDR3 totals 15 residues.

This clonotype has ten or more counts. This chain links TRBV6-1 with TRBJ1-1; D gene ambiguous. V was cut by 4 bases and J by 1 base, with 7 bases left in between. Germline loops: CDR1 MNHNS, CDR2 SASEGT. The CDR3 runs to 13 residues. The CDR3 reads CASSVSENTEAFF. DNA of the CDR3: TGTGCCAGCAGTGTTTCGGAGAACACTGAAGCTTTCTTT.

At least ten counts were recorded for this clonotype. The chain links TRBV7-3 to TRBJ2-7, with TRBD1 identical over 8 bases. The CDR3 has 15 residues. V lost 5 bases to trimming and J lost 4 bases; unmatched junction nucleotides: 10. Germline V lookup: CDR1 SGHTA, CDR2 FQGTGA. CDR3 residues: CASSPGRQGAYEQYF. CDR3 nucleotides: TGTGCCAGCAGCCCGGGGAGGCAGGGGGCTTACGAGCAGTACTTC.

This clonotype was detected ten times or more. The CDR3 is CASWEARDTTEAFF. The CDR3 nucleotides are TGTGCCAGCTGGGAGGCCAGGGACACCACTGAAGCTTTCTTT. The rearrangement joins TRBV6-1 to TRBJ1-1; tentative D call: TRBD1 (6 bases). The CDR3 has 14 residues. Germline V gene data show CDR1 as MNHNS and CDR2 as SASEGT. V was shortened by 8 bases and J by 4 bases, with 17 bases between the two germline ends.

This clonotype was observed a handful of times. The chain employs TRBV6-1 and TRBJ2-7; 11 bases agree with TRBD1. The CDR3 is 15 amino acids. Germline values: CDR1 MNHNS, CDR2 SASEGT. V dropped 6 bases and J dropped 3; count of bases not matched to a gene: 7. CDR3 sequence: CASSYGQGAIYEQYF. In nucleotides, the CDR3 is TGTGCCAGCAGCTACGGACAGGGGGCCATCTACGAGCAGTACTTC.

This clonotype came up many times. This chain uses TRBV12-3 or TRBV12-4 with TRBJ1-1; 8 bases fit TRBD1. V dropped 3 bases and J dropped 4; count of bases not matched to a gene: 4. The CDR3 consists of 14 residues. DNA of the CDR3: TGTGCCAGCAGTTTTAGTGACAGGGGCACTGAAGCTTTCTTT. Its protein is CASSFSDRGTEAFF.

CDR3 coding DNA: TGTGCCAGCACTACTGGACAGCACACTGAAGCTTTCTTT. This encodes CASTTGQHTEAFF. V is TRBV2 and J is TRBJ1-1, with TRBD1 as a possible D gene (6 bases). V lost 7 bases, J lost 3 bases, and 12 bases lay in between. The CDR3 is made up of 13 amino acids. Germline CDR1 SNHLY, CDR2 FYNNEI.

This clonotype showed up many times. The chain couples TRBV6-1 to TRBJ1-1; the D is unclear. The ends were cut back, 8 bases at V and 6 bases at J, with 13 bases in the middle. Germline V gives CDR1 MNHNS, CDR2 SASEGT. CDR3 length equals 12 residues. CDR3 region: CASLGEYPEAFF. DNA for the CDR3: TGTGCCAGCCTTGGGGAGTACCCTGAAGCTTTCTTT.

This clonotype was detected many times. The rearrangement uses TRBV12-3 or TRBV12-4 and TRBJ2-7; 8 nucleotides line up with TRBD1. V trimming: 8 bases; J trimming: 4 bases; junction bases outside the gene matches: 16. This CDR3 region has 16 residues. CDR3 sequence reads: CASCSGTGGFGYEQYF. The CDR3 DNA sequence: TGTGCCAGCTGCTCCGGGACAGGAGGGTTTGGTTACGAGCAGTACTTC.

The V call is TRBV5-4, the J call TRBJ2-5; TRBD1 matches at 8 bases. J gave up 6 bases and V 0 bases, and 4 bases lay outside the gene matches. This CDR3 comprises 14 residues. Looked up from germline, CDR1 is SGHNT and CDR2 is YYREEE (reference sequence). This chain's CDR3 is CASSLVAGGKTQYF. CDR3 DNA: TGTGCCAGCAGCTTGGTAGCAGGGGGCAAGACCCAGTACTTC.

This clonotype has only a few counts. V is TRBV4-1 and J is TRBJ1-4; 8 nucleotides agree with TRBD1. Per the germline V gene, CDR1 is MGHRA and CDR2 is YSYEKL. The CDR3 has 15 amino acids. V lost 3 bases to trimming and J lost 5 bases; unmatched junction nucleotides: 5. In DNA, the CDR3 is TGCGCCAGCAGCCACGGATGGACAGGGAATGAAAAACTGTTTTTT. It specifies CASSHGWTGNEKLFF.

The CDR3 loop reads CATSDSSRPSEQFF. DNA of the CDR3: TGTGCCACCAGTGATTCAAGCCGTCCGAGTGAGCAGTTCTTC. This chain connects TRBV24-1 to TRBJ2-1; no reliable D call. CDR1 and CDR2 from the germline V gene are KGHDR and SFDVKD. Trimming took 2 bases from V and 9 from J, leaving 13 bases between them. The CDR3 loop spans 14 amino acids.

This clonotype has only a few counts. V and J are TRBV7-8 and TRBJ1-4; 9 nucleotides line up with TRBD1. Trimming cost V 1 base and J 7 bases; bases outside gene matches: 4. The CDR3 runs to 15 residues. In germline, CDR1 is SGHVS, CDR2 FQNEAQ. The CDR3 region has the DNA TGTGCCAGCAGCTTAGTCGGGACAGGGTTTGAAAAACTGTTTTTT. It yields the protein CASSLVGTGFEKLFF.

In its sample, this clonotype was seen many times. The V and J genes are TRBV5-1 and TRBJ2-1; a weak D match, TRBD2 (7 bases). This CDR3 contains 18 residues. Trimming removed 3 bases at V and 3 bases at J, with 22 bases between. The germline V gene encodes CDR1 SGHRS and CDR2 YFSETQ. The CDR3 spells CASSSFPGEGQYYNEQFF. CDR3 sequence (DNA): TGCGCCAGCAGCTCATTTCCAGGGGAGGGGCAATACTACAATGAGCAGTTCTTC.

This clonotype was picked up a small number of times. The chain couples TRBV20-1 to TRBJ1-6; TRBD1 might be the D (6 bases). Trimming stripped 3 bases from V and 10 bases from J, with 13 bases between. Germline V gene lookup returns CDR1 DFQATT and CDR2 SNEGSKA (reference sequence). This CDR3 has 13 amino acids. The DNA for the CDR3 is TGCAGTGCTAGTTTGGGGGCTGGGTCACCCCTCCACTTT. Its protein is CSASLGAGSPLHF.

This clonotype was seen many times. The chain links TRBV7-8 to TRBJ2-6; D not resolved. Germline values: CDR1 SGHVS, CDR2 FQNEAQ. The CDR3 loop spans 13 amino acids. V dropped 3 bases and J dropped 3 bases, with 3 bases sitting between them. The CDR3 sequence: CASSFGGANVLTF. The CDR3, as DNA: TGTGCCAGCAGCTTTGGTGGGGCCAACGTCCTGACTTTC.

This clonotype was picked up a small number of times. The rearrangement links TRBV11-3 to TRBJ1-6; D is possibly TRBD1 (5 bases). Deletions cut 5 bases from V and 7 bases from J, with 15 bases between. The CDR3 spans 15 residues. Germline CDR1 and CDR2: SGHNT and YENEEA. The CDR3: CASSRRGGENSPLHF. CDR3 nucleotides: TGTGCCAGCAGCCGCCGCGGGGGGGAGAATTCACCCCTCCACTTT.

This clonotype occurred a few times. J is TRBJ2-3 and V is TRBV18; 8 bases align to TRBD2. Germline CDR1 KGHSH, CDR2 LQKENI. V shed 3 bases, J shed 7 bases, and the junction held 6 bases outside the gene matches. The CDR3 runs to 14 residues. CDR3 region: CASSPGGAINTQYF. Here the CDR3 DNA reads TGTGCCAGCTCACCCGGGGGGGCTATAAATACGCAGTATTTT.